These 7 T cell receptor beta chains were all obtained from the same sample, sequenced in a study of CD8 T cells in Susac syndrome. With random hexamers, reverse transcription was performed on roughly 0.45 to 1 ug of RNA. MiXCR was run by TCRdb on the immunoSEQ multiplex PCR reads, yielding one entry per CDR3 protein. The table shows some 260,000 distinct CDR3 sequences, with about 85% occurring only once. Sequencing was performed on CD8+ T cells from PBMCs. These receptors all come from a human donor with multiple sclerosis.

The CDR3 loop is CASSLSPGTTLGEQYF. The CDR3 DNA follows: TGTGCCAGCAGTTTATCTCCCGGGACTACCCTCGGCGAGCAGTACTTC. The rearrangement uses TRBV27 and TRBJ2-7; 7 positions agree with TRBD2. The V segment lost 0 bases and the J segment 6 bases; nucleotides outside the gene matches: 11. Germline V gene lookup returns CDR1 MNHEY and CDR2 SMNVEV (reference sequence). This CDR3 contains 16 residues.

The J gene is TRBJ2-3, the V gene TRBV30; TRBD2 aligns across 10 bases. Germline lookup yields CDR1 GTSNPN and CDR2 SVGIG (reference sequence). Trimming removed 4 bases from V and 4 bases from J; junction bases left unmatched: 8. This CDR3 spans 15 amino acids. The CDR3 loop is CAWINSGGVADTQYF. CDR3 DNA: TGTGCCTGGATTAACAGCGGGGGGGTCGCAGATACGCAGTATTTT.

V gene TRBV18 combines with J gene TRBJ2-7; D might be TRBD2 (5 bases). Trimming left V 3 bases short and J 0 bases short, with 9 bases between. Germline assignment: CDR1 KGHSH and CDR2 LQKENI. This CDR3 has 14 amino acids. CDR3 sequence: CASSPERYSYEQYF. As DNA, the CDR3 is TGTGCCAGCTCACCGGAGCGGTACTCCTACGAGCAGTACTTC.

The chain carries TRBV12-3 or TRBV12-4 and TRBJ2-1, with 7 nucleotides matching TRBD2. The CDR3 sequence is 18 residues long. Trimming removed 3 bases from V and 7 bases from J; junction bases left unmatched: 18. The CDR3: CASSLSREGPKGPNEQFF. In nucleotides, the CDR3 is TGTGCCAGCAGTTTGTCTAGGGAGGGGCCTAAGGGGCCGAATGAGCAGTTCTTC.

The rearrangement joins TRBV28 to TRBJ2-7; D possibly corresponds to TRBD1 (5 bases). The V gene lost 10 bases and the J gene lost 4 bases, with 17 bases spanning the gap. This CDR3 has 13 residues. The germline gives CDR1 MDHEN, CDR2 SYDVKM. The CDR3 is CAISILRAYEQYF. The CDR3 coding sequence is TGTGCCATTTCCATTCTCAGGGCTTACGAGCAGTACTTC.

The V and J genes are TRBV3-1 and TRBJ2-1; 7 positions agree with TRBD2. The CDR3 extends over 17 amino acids. V was clipped by 0 bases and J by 4 bases; unmatched bases: 9. Germline CDR1 reads LGHDT; CDR2 reads YNNKEL (reference sequence). DNA of the CDR3: TGTGCCAGCAGCCAAGAACCCCCAGCGGGATCATACAATGAGCAGTTCTTC. Protein product: CASSQEPPAGSYNEQFF.

The J gene is TRBJ2-3, the V gene TRBV6-1; no definite D call. The V gene lost 6 bases and the J gene lost 2 bases, with 18 bases spanning the gap. CDR1 and CDR2 (germline): MNHNS, SASEGT. The CDR3 has 16 amino acids. DNA for the CDR3: TGTGCCAGCAGATTCACCTCGGGTGGATACACAGATACGCAGTATTTT. Translated, it gives CASRFTSGGYTDTQYF.